The following is a T cell receptor (beta chain) sequence with its context. This sample is drawn from a study of control samples from healthy donors and cancer patients. The method was immunoSEQ multiplex PCR; TCRdb's version includes in-frame clones alone and lacks a portion of them. The table records roughly 200,000 clones, just under 95% of them present only once. CDR1 and CDR2 (germline): LNHDA, SQIVND (reference sequence). With 3 bases removed from V and 3 bases from J, the gap between germline ends came to 12 bases. This CDR3 contains 16 residues. Sequenced input: blood. The receptor comes from a man between 50 and 59 years old in good health. J is TRBJ1-6 and V is TRBV19, with D possibly being TRBD1 (5 bases). CDR3 DNA: TGTGCCAGTAGTATCAATCAGGGTAGCTATAATTCACCCCTCCACTTT. Translating it yields CASSINQGSYNSPLHF.